The 14 T cell receptor beta chains in this list originate from one sample, sequenced in a study of regulatory T cells in long-lasting Graves disease. TCR beta libraries were built with iRepertoire HTBI primers and Arm-PCR of CDR3 regions. TCRdb re-analysed the multiplex PCR reads in MiXCR, keeping a single row per CDR3 protein. This sample has 200,000 to 250,000 distinct CDR3 sequences, with roughly 19% found just once. Time point noted: newly diagnosed GD, antithyroid drugs for less than 3 months. Isolated PBMC RNA provided the starting material for the TCR library. These records were also assigned to another study, of T cells in Graves' hyperthyroidism and ophthalmopathy.

The source was peripheral blood mononuclear cells (PBMCs), collected at new diagnosis, from a patient treated with antithyroid drugs. All receptors derive from a woman in her twenties or thirties with Graves disease.

This clonotype has at least ten counts. The CDR3 coding sequence is TGTGCCAGCAGACTGGGGACTGAAGCTTTCTTT. Residues: CASRLGTEAFF. The chain carries TRBV28 and TRBJ1-1; unclear D gene. Germline-derived CDR1 and CDR2 are MDHEN and SYDVKM. The CDR3 spans 11 residues. Trimming took 6 bases from V and 5 from J, leaving 7 bases between them.

This clonotype was counted at least ten times. The chain's CDR3 is CASGLTGPGELFF. CDR3 nucleotides: TGCGCCAGCGGCCTTACAGGTCCCGGGGAGCTGTTTTTT. V and J are TRBV5-1 and TRBJ2-2; D might be TRBD1 (5 bases). The V gene's germline CDR1 is SGHRS and CDR2 YFSETQ. CDR3 size: 13 residues. V was cut by 7 bases and J by 6 bases, with 13 bases left in between.

This clonotype was seen only once. The chain recombines TRBV5-1 with TRBJ2-1; 7 bases map to TRBD1. The CDR3 has 15 amino acids. V shed 0 bases and J 5 bases; nucleotides not matched to a gene: 5. The germline gives CDR1 SGHRS, CDR2 YFSETQ. For the CDR3, the DNA is TGCGCCAGCAGCTTGGCCGGGACAGCCGACAATGAGCAGTTCTTC. As protein: CASSLAGTADNEQFF.

This clonotype was picked up many times. This rearrangement joins TRBV20-1 to TRBJ1-4; D call uncertain. Germline CDR1 reads DFQATT; CDR2 reads SNEGSKA (reference sequence). V was trimmed by 2 bases and J by 8 bases, leaving 12 bases between them. The CDR3 is 13 amino acids. The CDR3 region is CSARPPVEEKLFF. CDR3 DNA sequence: TGCAGTGCTAGACCACCGGTAGAAGAAAAACTGTTTTTT.

This clonotype has a count of ten or more. V usage is TRBV5-1 and J usage is TRBJ2-7; 10 nucleotides align to TRBD1. The CDR3 contains 16 residues. J gave up 6 bases and V 3 bases, and 12 bases lay outside the gene matches. From germline, CDR1 is SGHRS and CDR2 YFSETQ. CDR3 in amino acids: CASSSLTGTGAFEQYF. Written as DNA, the CDR3 is TGCGCCAGCAGCTCCCTAACCGGGACAGGGGCATTCGAGCAGTACTTC. The full variable domain, rest sourced from reference TRBV5-1 and TRBJ2-7, is KAGVTQTPRYLIKTRGQQVTLSCSPISGHRSVSWYQQTPGQGLQFLFEYFSETQRNKGNFPGRFSGRQFSNSRSEMNVSTLELGDSALYLCASSSLTGTGAFEQYFGPGTRLTVT.

This clonotype was counted at least ten times. This rearrangement joins TRBV28 to TRBJ2-3; tentatively, D is TRBD2 (7 bases). The CDR3 has 16 amino acids. Trimming left V 1 base short and J 4 bases short, with 15 bases between. The germline CDR1 and CDR2 sequences are MDHEN and SYDVKM. The DNA of the CDR3 is TGTGCCAGCAGTTTATCCGCCGCGGGGGCCTCAGATACGCAGTATTTT. As protein: CASSLSAAGASDTQYF.

As concerns this clonotype: The junction shows a germline mismatch at one end, possibly a read error. The chain employs TRBV11-2 and TRBJ2-5, with D perhaps TRBD1 (6 bases). Germline values: CDR1 SGHAT, CDR2 FQNNGV. The CDR3 runs 15 residues. CDR3 loop: CASSLEGDRRETQYF. The CDR3 nucleotides are TGCGCCAGCAGCCTCGAGGGGGATAGGCGGGAGACCCAGTACTTC.

This clonotype was counted between two and nine times. V usage is TRBV6-5 and J usage is TRBJ2-2; a possible D gene is TRBD2 (6 bases). Germline V gives CDR1 MNHEY, CDR2 SVGAGI. Trimming removed 0 bases from V and 3 bases from J, with 8 bases in between. This CDR3 has 15 residues. CDR3 region: CASSYSPGDTGELFF. The CDR3 nucleotides are TGTGCCAGCAGTTACTCGCCGGGGGACACCGGGGAGCTGTTTTTT.

This clonotype has ten or more counts. The genes are TRBV29-1 and TRBJ2-7; maybe TRBD2 (6 bases). The CDR3 is made up of 16 amino acids. V gave up 4 bases and J gave up 2 bases, with 21 bases separating them. In germline, CDR1 is SQVTM, CDR2 ANQGSEA. The CDR3 nucleotides are TGCAGCGTTGTCGGTTCGGGAGACAGCTTAACCTACGAGCAGTACTTC. This gives the protein CSVVGSGDSLTYEQYF.

This clonotype was detected a few times. The chain joins TRBV6-4 to TRBJ2-1; no clear D gene. V lost 0 bases to trimming and J lost 2 bases, with 11 bases between them. Germline values: CDR1 MRHNA, CDR2 SNTAGT. The CDR3 spans 16 residues. The CDR3 DNA reads TGTGCCAGCAGTGACTCGATAGGAATGGCCTACAATGAGCAGTTCTTC. Translating it yields CASSDSIGMAYNEQFF.

This clonotype was found many times. The chain has TRBV2 and TRBJ2-7, with a tentative D call TRBD1 (5 bases). V was trimmed by 3 bases and J by 4 bases, leaving 7 bases between them. The CDR3 length is 12 residues. CDR1 SNHLY and CDR2 FYNNEI come from the germline V gene. The CDR3, as DNA: TGTGCCAGCAGTGACCAGGGTTACGAGCAGTACTTC. It codes for CASSDQGYEQYF.

There are many counts of this clonotype. V is TRBV7-2 and J is TRBJ2-6, with 7 bases aligning to TRBD2. Germline V lookup: CDR1 SGHTA, CDR2 FQGNSA. The CDR3 has 18 residues. Germline trimming cut 5 bases from V and 2 bases from J; bases unmatched to any gene: 12. The CDR3 here is CASSPGLVGRAGANVLTF. In nucleotides, the CDR3 is TGTGCCAGCAGCCCAGGACTAGTAGGAAGGGCTGGGGCCAACGTCCTGACTTTC.

This clonotype came up many times. The V and J genes are TRBV2 and TRBJ1-2; the match to TRBD1 covers 9 bases. V shed 5 bases and J 4 bases; nucleotides not matched to a gene: 8. CDR3 length equals 15 residues. The germline V gene has CDR1 SNHLY and CDR2 FYNNEI. The CDR3 here is CASSPPGQGRYGYTF. CDR3 DNA sequence: TGTGCCAGCAGTCCCCCGGGACAGGGACGCTATGGCTACACCTTC.

The table lists this clonotype with a few counts. A far larger clone is only one base removed, so a read error is likely. V and J are TRBV7-9 and TRBJ2-3; D not certain. The CDR3 runs to 11 residues. Trimming stripped 8 bases from V and 2 bases from J, with 5 bases between. Germline V gene data show CDR1 as SEHNR and CDR2 as FQNEAQ (reference sequence). CDR3 amino acids: CASYYTDTQYF. Written as DNA, the CDR3 is TGTGCCAGCTACTACACAGATACGCAGTATTTT.